Shown below are 3 T cell receptor beta chains from a single sample sequenced in a study of T cells in Graves' hyperthyroidism and ophthalmopathy. Authors of the study amplified TCR beta CDR3 regions from RNA transcripts. A set of HTBI primers served as the primers for a first-round RT-PCR of the TCR CDR3. TCRdb re-called the multiplex PCR reads with MiXCR, one entry per CDR3 protein. The sample comprises 200,000 to 250,000 distinct CDR3 sequences, around 15% of which are singletons, and less than 35% rests with the top ten. Input material: blood. The receptor set was obtained from a woman aged 18 to 35 with Graves' ophthalmopathy.

This clonotype was counted ten times or more. V gene TRBV5-1 combines with J gene TRBJ2-1; 9 bases line up with TRBD2. This CDR3 comprises 18 residues. The V gene end was trimmed by 0 bases and the J gene end by 0 bases; junction bases not matched to a gene: 7. The V gene's germline CDR1 is SGHRS and CDR2 YFSETQ. CDR3 amino acids: CASSLGLAGISSYNEQFF. In nucleotides, the CDR3 is TGCGCCAGCAGCTTGGGCCTAGCGGGGATTAGCTCCTACAATGAGCAGTTCTTC.

This clonotype appeared many times. DNA of the CDR3: TGCAGTGCGTCCAGGGGTTTCGGCAATCAGCCCCAGCATTTT. Translation: CSASRGFGNQPQHF. This chain links TRBV20-1 with TRBJ1-5; a possible D gene is TRBD1 (6 bases). Trimming took off 6 bases at V and 2 bases at J, with 14 bases between the two ends. The CDR3 has 14 residues. CDR1 is DFQATT and CDR2 is SNEGSKA in the germline V gene (reference sequence).

This clonotype showed up many times. At one end, the junction sequence differs from germline, possibly due to a read error. The rearrangement joins TRBV20-1 to TRBJ1-1; D gene unclear. The CDR3 is made up of 14 amino acids. Germline V CDR1 and CDR2: DFQATT, SNEGSKA (reference sequence). The CDR3 region is CSARGRHGVAETFF. The DNA of the CDR3 is TGCAGTGCTAGGGGTCGACATGGCGTCGCTGAAACTTTCTTT.